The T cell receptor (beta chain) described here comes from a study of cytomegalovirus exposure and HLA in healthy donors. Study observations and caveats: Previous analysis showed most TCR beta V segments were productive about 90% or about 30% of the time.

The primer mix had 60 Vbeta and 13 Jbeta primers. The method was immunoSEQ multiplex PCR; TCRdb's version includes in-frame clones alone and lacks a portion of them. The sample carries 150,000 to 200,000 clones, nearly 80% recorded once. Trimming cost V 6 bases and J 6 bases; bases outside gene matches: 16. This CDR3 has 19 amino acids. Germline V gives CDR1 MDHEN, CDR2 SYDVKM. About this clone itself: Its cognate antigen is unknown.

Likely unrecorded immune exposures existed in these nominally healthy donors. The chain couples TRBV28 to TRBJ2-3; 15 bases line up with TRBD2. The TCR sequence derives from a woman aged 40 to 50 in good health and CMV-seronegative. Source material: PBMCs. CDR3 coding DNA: TGTGCCAGCAGCCGGACTAGCGGGAGGGCCAGGGGCGTCGGGGATACGCAGTATTTT. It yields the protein CASSRTSGRARGVGDTQYF. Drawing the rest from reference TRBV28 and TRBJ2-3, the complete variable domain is DVKVTQSSRYLVKRTGEKVFLECVQDMDHENMFWYRQDPGLGLRLIYFSYDVKMKEKGDIPEGYSVSREKKERFSLILESASTNQTSMYLCASSRTSGRARGVGDTQYFGPGTRLTVL.